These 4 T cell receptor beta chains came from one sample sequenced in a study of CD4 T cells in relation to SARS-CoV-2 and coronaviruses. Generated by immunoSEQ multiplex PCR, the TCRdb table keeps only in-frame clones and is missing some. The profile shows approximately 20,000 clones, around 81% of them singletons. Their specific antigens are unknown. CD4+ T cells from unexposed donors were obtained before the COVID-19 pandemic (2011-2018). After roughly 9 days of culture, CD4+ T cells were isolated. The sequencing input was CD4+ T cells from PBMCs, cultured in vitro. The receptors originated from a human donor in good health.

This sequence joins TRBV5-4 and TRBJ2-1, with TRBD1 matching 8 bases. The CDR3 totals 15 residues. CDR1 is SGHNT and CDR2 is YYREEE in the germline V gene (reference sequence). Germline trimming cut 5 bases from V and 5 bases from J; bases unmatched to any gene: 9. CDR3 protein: CASSNDRGTHNEQFF. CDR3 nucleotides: TGTGCCAGCAGTAACGACAGGGGCACCCACAATGAGCAGTTCTTC.

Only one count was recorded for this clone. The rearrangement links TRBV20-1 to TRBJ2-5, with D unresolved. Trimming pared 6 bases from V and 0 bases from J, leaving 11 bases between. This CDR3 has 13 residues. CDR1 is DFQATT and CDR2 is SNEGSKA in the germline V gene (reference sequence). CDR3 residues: CSASPKYQETQYF. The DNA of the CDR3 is TGCAGTGCCAGTCCTAAGTACCAAGAGACCCAGTACTTC.

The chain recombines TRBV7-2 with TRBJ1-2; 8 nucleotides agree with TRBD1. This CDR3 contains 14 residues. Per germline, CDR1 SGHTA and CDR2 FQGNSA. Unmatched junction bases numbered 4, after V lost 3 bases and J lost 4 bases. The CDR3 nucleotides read TGTGCCAGCAGCTTCCCGGGACAGGCCTATGGCTACACCTTC. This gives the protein CASSFPGQAYGYTF.

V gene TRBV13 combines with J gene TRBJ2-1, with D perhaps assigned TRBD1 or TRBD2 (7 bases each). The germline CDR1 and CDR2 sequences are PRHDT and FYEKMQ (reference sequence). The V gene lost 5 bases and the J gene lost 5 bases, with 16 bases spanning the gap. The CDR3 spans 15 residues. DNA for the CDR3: TGTGCCAGCAGCCCCCAGGGGGGGGTAAACAATGAGCAGTTCTTC. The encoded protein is CASSPQGGVNNEQFF.